This record concerns one T cell receptor beta chain sequence. The data originate from a study of T cell changes during pregnancy in multiple sclerosis. The data were produced by immunoSEQ multiplex PCR, yet TCRdb's version contains in-frame clones alone and is incomplete. The sample shows approximately 20,000 clones, roughly 87% of them seen only once. CDR1 is WSHSY, CDR2 SAAADI, per germline. This CDR3 comprises 11 residues. V lost 6 bases and J 12 bases, leaving 12 bases between the germline ends. The sequence was collected from a female donor with multiple sclerosis, enrolled in a pregnancy study. The sample consisted of CD8+ T cells from peripheral blood mononuclear cells, taken after pregnancy. The chain links TRBV10-2 to TRBJ2-1; TRBD2 might be the D (5 bases). Written as DNA, the CDR3 is TGCGCCAGCAGGGGAGCTGCCCGGCAGTTCTTC. Translating gives CASRGAARQFF.